These T cell receptor beta chains were read from a single sample in a study of T cells in Graves' hyperthyroidism and ophthalmopathy. A single record per CDR3 protein comes from TCRdb applying MiXCR to the multiplex PCR reads. The sample shows 500,000 to 800,000 distinct CDR3 sequences, roughly 46% of them seen only once. Sequenced material: peripheral blood or thyroid tissue (not recorded which). The receptors originated from an adult man with Graves' disease, either hyperthyroidism or ophthalmopathy (not recorded which). Each CDR3 is given with its conserved first and last residue. Each record gives: V gene, clone size, J gene, D gene, CDR3 DNA, CDR3 protein. D genes are given only for firm matches. The size of a clone is reported for some rows only, either as once, few or many, or as a class for expanded clones.

TRBV20-1	-	TRBJ1-1	TRBD1	TGCAGTGCTAGAGACTGGGGGACAGGCGACACTGAAGCTTTCTTT	CSARDWGTGDTEAFF
TRBV15	-	TRBJ2-7	-	TGTGCCACCAGCAGCAACTCCTACGAGCAGTACTTC	CATSSNSYEQYF
TRBV7-3	-	TRBJ1-2	-	TGTGCCAGCAGCTTACGCGGGGGCGACTACACCTTC	CASSLRGGDYTF
TRBV12-3/TRBV12-4	-	TRBJ2-5	-	TGTGCCAGCAGTTTTCTGCTCCCCCGGGAGGAGACCCAGTACTTC	CASSFLLPREETQYF
TRBV2	-	TRBJ1-5	-	TGTGCCAGCAGACTGGGGGCTGGGACCTTTCAGCCCCAGCATTTT	CASRLGAGTFQPQHF
TRBV7-9	many	TRBJ1-2	-	TGTGCCAGCAGCTCCCAGGGCTATAGTGGCTACACCTTC	CASSSQGYSGYTF
TRBV7-9	-	TRBJ1-5	TRBD1	TGTGCCAGCAGCTTAGGGACAGGGGGCCTAAGCAATCAGCCCCAGCATTTT	CASSLGTGGLSNQPQHF
TRBV5-6	-	TRBJ2-7	-	TGTGCCAGCAGCTTGGTGCCGGGGGGCGCTAACCACGAGCAGTACTTC	CASSLVPGGANHEQYF
TRBV4-1	-	TRBJ1-2	-	TGCGCCAGCAGCCAAGAGTCAGGGAGGGGCTATGGCTACACCTTC	CASSQESGRGYGYTF
TRBV29-1	-	TRBJ2-7	TRBD2	TGCAGCGTACGGACTAGCGGGACATCCTACGAGCAGTACTTC	CSVRTSGTSYEQYF
TRBV24-1	once	TRBJ1-2	-	TGCGCCACCAGTTACGCAGGGGTCGAGTATGGCTACACCTTC	CATSYAGVEYGYTF
TRBV20-1	-	TRBJ1-2	-	TGCAGCTTTGGCACGAACTATGGCTACACCTTC	CSFGTNYGYTF
TRBV11-2	-	TRBJ1-1	TRBD1	TGTGCCAGCAGCTTTCAGGGGGGGGGGATCGCTGAAGCTTTCTTT	CASSFQGGGIAEAFF
TRBV2	few	TRBJ1-4	-	TGTGCCAGCAGTGAAGCCTACTGGGACGATCCAACTAATGAAAAACTGTTTTTT	CASSEAYWDDPTNEKLFF
TRBV29-1	-	TRBJ1-2	TRBD1	TGCAGCGTTGTAACCGGGACAGGGGGCGTTCGCTACACCTTC	CSVVTGTGGVRYTF
TRBV2	-	TRBJ2-2	TRBD1	TGTGCCAGCAGTTGGACAGGGGGTGACACCGGGGAGCTGTTTTTT	CASSWTGGDTGELFF
TRBV10-3	-	TRBJ2-7	-	TGTGCCATCAGTGTAGCTAGCGAGAGGGGTTCCTACGAGCAGTACTTC	CAISVASERGSYEQYF
TRBV20-1	-	TRBJ1-1	-	TGCAGTGGAAGGATGAACACTGAAGCTTTCTTT	CSGRMNTEAFF
TRBV29-1	-	TRBJ1-5	-	TGCAGCGGAATTAACAGAATTCTTCTCAATCAGCCCCAGCATTTT	CSGINRILLNQPQHF
TRBV29-1	many	TRBJ1-1	TRBD1	TGCAGCGGGAACGACAGGGAGGACACTGAAGCTTTCTTT	CSGNDREDTEAFF
TRBV29-1	-	TRBJ1-3	-	TGCAGCGGGGCAGGGTATGAAGAGACCATATATTTT	CSGAGYEETIYF
TRBV29-1	-	TRBJ2-5	-	TGCAGCGTCGATCGGGACGTGTCCCTAGGGATGGAGACCCAGTACTTC	CSVDRDVSLGMETQYF